This T cell receptor (beta chain) was profiled in a study of T cell responses to AZD1222 COVID-19 vaccine. This clone was seen a handful of times. The antigen remains undetermined. The study pooled second doses at about 4 or about 12 weeks. Sequenced by immunoSEQ multiplex PCR; TCRdb stores in-frame clones only, minus some. The sample yields tens of thousands of clones, 60% to 85% seen once. Notes on the study in general: It should be noted that donors were predominantly white British and more often female, and clonal diversity was possibly underestimated.

Trimming removed 4 bases at V and 4 bases at J, with 11 bases between. From germline, CDR1 is SGHRS and CDR2 YFSETQ. The CDR3 totals 14 residues. The V gene is TRBV5-1, the J gene TRBJ2-2; D may be TRBD1 (5 bases). The sample was peripheral blood, taken 28 days after the second AZD1222 dose. The sequence derives from an adult who received the AZD1222 COVID-19 vaccine. CDR3 in DNA: TGCGCCAGCAGCGGCGACAGAAGCACCGGGGAGCTGTTTTTT. Its translation is CASSGDRSTGELFF.